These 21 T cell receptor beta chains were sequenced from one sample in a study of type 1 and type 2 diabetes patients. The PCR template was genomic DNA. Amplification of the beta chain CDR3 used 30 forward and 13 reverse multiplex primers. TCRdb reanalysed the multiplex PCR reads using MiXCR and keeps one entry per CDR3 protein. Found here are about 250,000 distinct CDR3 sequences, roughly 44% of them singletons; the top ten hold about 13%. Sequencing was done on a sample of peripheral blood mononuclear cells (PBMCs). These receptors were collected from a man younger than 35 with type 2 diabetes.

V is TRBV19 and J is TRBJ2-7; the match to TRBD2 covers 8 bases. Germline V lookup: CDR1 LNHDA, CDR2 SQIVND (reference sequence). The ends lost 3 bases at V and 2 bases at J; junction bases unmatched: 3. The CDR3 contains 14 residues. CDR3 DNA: TGTGCCAGTAGTATCAACGGGGGGGCCTACGAGCAGTACTTC. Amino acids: CASSINGGAYEQYF.

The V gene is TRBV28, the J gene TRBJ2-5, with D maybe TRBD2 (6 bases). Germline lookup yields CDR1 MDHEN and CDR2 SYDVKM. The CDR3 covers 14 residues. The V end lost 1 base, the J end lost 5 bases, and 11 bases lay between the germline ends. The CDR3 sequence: CASSLSGSRETQYF. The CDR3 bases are TGTGCCAGCAGTTTATCCGGGAGTAGGGAGACCCAGTACTTC.

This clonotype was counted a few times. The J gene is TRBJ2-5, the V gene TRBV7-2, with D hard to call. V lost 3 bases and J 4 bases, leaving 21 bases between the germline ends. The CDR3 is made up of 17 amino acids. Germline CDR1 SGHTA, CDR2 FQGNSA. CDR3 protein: CASSFARSDINRETQYF. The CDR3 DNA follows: TGTGCCAGCAGCTTTGCCAGATCCGATATTAACAGAGAGACCCAGTACTTC.

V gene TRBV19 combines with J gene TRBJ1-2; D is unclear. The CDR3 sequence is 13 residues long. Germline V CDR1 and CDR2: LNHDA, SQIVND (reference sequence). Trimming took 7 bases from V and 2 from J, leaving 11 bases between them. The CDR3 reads CASTSLRNYGYTF. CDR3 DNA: TGTGCCAGTACATCGCTCAGAAACTATGGCTACACCTTC.

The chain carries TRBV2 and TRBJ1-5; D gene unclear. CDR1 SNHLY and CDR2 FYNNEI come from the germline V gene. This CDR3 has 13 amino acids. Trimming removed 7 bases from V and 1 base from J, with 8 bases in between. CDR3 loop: CASKDGSNQPQHF. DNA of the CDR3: TGTGCCAGCAAGGACGGAAGCAATCAGCCCCAGCATTTT.

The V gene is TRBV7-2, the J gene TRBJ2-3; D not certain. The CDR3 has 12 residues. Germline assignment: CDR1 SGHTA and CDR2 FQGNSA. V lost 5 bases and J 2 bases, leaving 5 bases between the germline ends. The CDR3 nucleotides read TGTGCCAGCAGCGGGTTCACAGATACGCAGTATTTT. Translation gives CASSGFTDTQYF.

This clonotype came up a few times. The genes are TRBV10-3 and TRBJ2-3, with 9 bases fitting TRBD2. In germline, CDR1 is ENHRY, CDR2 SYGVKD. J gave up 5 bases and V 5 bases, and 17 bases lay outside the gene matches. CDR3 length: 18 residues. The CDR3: CAISPRMSIAGEGDTQYF. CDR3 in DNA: TGTGCCATCAGTCCTAGGATGTCCATAGCGGGGGAGGGAGATACGCAGTATTTT.

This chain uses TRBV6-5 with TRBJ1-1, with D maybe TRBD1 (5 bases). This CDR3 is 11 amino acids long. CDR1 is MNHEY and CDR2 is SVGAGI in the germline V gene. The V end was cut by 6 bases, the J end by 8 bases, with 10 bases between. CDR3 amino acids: CASRARTEAFF. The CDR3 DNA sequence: TGTGCCAGCAGGGCTAGGACAGAAGCTTTCTTT.

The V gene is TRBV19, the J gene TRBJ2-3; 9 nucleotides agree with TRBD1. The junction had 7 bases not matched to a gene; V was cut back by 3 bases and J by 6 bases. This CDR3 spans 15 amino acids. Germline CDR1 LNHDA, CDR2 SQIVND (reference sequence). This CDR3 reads CASSISGTGTDTQYF. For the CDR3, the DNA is TGTGCCAGTAGTATCTCGGGGACAGGGACCGATACGCAGTATTTT.

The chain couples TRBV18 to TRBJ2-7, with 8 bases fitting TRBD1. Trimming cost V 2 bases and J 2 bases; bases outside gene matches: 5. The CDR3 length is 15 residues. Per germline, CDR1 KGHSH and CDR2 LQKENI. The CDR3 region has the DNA TGTGCCAGCTCACCAGGACAGGGCCAAACCTACGAGCAGTACTTC. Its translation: CASSPGQGQTYEQYF.

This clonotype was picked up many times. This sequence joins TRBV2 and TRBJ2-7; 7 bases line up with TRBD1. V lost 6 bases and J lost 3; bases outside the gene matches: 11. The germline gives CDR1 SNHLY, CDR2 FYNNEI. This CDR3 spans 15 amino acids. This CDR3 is CASSDDGQASYEQYF. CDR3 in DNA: TGTGCCAGCAGCGACGATGGACAGGCCAGCTACGAGCAGTACTTC.

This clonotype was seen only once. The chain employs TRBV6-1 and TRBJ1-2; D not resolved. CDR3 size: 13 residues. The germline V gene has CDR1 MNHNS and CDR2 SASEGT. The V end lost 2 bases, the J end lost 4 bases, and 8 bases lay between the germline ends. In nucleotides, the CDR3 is TGTGCCAGCAGTGAACGGACTTTCTATGGCTACACCTTC. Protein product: CASSERTFYGYTF.

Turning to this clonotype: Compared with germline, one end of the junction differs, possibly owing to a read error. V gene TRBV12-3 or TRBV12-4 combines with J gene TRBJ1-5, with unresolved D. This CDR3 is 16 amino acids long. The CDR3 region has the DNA TGTGCCATCAGTGAGTCGTTAGCCGCGTCTAATCAGCCCCAGCATTTT. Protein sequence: CAISESLAASNQPQHF.

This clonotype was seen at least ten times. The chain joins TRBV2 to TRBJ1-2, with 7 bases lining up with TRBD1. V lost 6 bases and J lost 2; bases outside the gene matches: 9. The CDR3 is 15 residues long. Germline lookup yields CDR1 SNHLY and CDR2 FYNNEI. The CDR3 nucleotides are TGTGCCAGCAGGGGATCACAGGGGAAGAACTATGGCTACACCTTC. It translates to CASRGSQGKNYGYTF.

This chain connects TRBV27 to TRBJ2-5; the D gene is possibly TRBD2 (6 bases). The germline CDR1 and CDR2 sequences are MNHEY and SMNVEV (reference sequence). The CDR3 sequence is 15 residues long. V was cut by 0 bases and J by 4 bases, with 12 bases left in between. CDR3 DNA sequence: TGTGCCAGCAGTTTATCGGCGGGAACGGGAGAGACCCAGTACTTC. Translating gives CASSLSAGTGETQYF.

DNA for the CDR3: TGTGCCAGCAGCGCGGGCCCGACCGGGGAGCTGTTTTTT. It encodes CASSAGPTGELFF. The V gene is TRBV7-2, the J gene TRBJ2-2; weak D call: TRBD2 (5 bases). The germline V gene encodes CDR1 SGHTA and CDR2 FQGNSA. Trimming cost V 5 bases and J 5 bases, with 9 bases left between them. The CDR3 totals 13 residues.

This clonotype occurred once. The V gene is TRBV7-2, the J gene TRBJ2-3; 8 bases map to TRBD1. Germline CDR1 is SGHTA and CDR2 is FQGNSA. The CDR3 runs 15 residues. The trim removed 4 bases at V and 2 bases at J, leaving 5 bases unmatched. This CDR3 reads CASSSRDRFTDTQYF. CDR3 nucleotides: TGTGCCAGCAGCTCCCGGGACAGGTTCACAGATACGCAGTATTTT.

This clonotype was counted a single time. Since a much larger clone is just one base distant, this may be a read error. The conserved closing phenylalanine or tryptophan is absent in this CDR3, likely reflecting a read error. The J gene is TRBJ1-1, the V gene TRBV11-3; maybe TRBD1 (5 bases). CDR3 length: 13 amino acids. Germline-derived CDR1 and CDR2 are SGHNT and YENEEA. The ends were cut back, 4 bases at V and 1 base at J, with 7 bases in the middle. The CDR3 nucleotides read TGTGCCAGCAGCTCGGGACGGAACACTGAAGCTTTCCTT. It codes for CASSSGRNTEAFL.

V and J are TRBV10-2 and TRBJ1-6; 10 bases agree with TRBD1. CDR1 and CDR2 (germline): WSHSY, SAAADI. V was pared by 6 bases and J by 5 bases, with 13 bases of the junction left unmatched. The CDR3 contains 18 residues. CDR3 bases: TGCGCCAGCAGCCTGACACACCCGGGACAGGGGAATAATTCACCCCTCCACTTT. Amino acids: CASSLTHPGQGNNSPLHF.

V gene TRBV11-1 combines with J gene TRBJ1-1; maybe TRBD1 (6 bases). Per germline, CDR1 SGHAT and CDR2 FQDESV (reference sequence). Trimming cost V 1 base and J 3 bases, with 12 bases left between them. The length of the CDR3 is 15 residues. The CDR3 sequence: CASSLDRGADTEAFF. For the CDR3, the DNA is TGTGCCAGCAGCTTAGATAGGGGGGCCGACACTGAAGCTTTCTTT.

This CDR3 reads CASSQTSGRVLAGELFF. The CDR3 region has the DNA TGTGCCAGCAGCCAGACTAGCGGGAGGGTCCTGGCCGGGGAGCTGTTTTTT. This rearrangement joins TRBV2 to TRBJ2-2; 14 bases align to TRBD2. V gave up 6 bases and J gave up 6 bases; unmatched junction bases: 9. In germline, CDR1 is SNHLY, CDR2 FYNNEI. There are 17 residues in the CDR3.